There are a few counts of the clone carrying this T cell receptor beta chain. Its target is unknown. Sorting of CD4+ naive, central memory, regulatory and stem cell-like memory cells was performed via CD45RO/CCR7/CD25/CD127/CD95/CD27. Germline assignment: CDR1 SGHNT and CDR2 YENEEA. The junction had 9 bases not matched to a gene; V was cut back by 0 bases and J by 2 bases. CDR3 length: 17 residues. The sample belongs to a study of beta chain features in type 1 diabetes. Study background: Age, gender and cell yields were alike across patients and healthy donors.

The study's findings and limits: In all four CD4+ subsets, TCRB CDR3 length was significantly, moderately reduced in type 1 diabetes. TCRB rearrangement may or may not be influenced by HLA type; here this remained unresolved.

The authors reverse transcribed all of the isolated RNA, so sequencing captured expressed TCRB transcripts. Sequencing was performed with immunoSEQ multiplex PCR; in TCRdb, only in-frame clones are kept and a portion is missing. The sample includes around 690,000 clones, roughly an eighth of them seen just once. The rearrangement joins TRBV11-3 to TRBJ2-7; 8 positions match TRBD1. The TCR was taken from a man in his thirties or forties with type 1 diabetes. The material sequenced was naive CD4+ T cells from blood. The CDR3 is CASSLEYYGQGAYEQYF. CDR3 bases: TGTGCCAGCAGCTTAGAATATTATGGACAGGGAGCCTACGAGCAGTACTTC.